This T cell receptor (beta chain) originates from a study of blood T cell repertoires in COVID-19. About the research overall: Samples taken during acute and convalescent COVID-19 were collected in the United States, Italy and Spain. T cells, B-cell-depleted T cells, or PBMCs supplied cDNA or gDNA.

The CDR3 is made up of 14 amino acids. CDR1 is PRHDT and CDR2 is FYEKMQ in the germline V gene (reference sequence). The V gene lost 5 bases and the J gene lost 0 bases, with 5 bases spanning the gap. Authors' methods: Scientists estimated how many nucleated cells there were by amplifying reference gene primers. The repertoire was sequenced with immunoSEQ multiplex PCR; TCRdb's copy has only in-frame clones and lacks some. The V and J calls and clone size come from that table; D and trimming were worked out from the DNA. The table has fewer than 50,000 clones, roughly 71% seen once. This chain uses TRBV13 with TRBJ2-6; a possible D gene is TRBD2 (5 bases). Sequenced material: peripheral blood. The receptor comes from an elderly man with acute or convalescent COVID-19. The CDR3 bases are TGTGCCAGCAGCACTAGCTCTGGGGCCAACGTCCTGACTTTC. This codes for CASSTSSGANVLTF.